The clone carrying this T cell receptor (beta chain) appeared a single time. What it binds is unknown. 60 Vbeta and 13 Jbeta primers were used in PCR. TCRdb's copy holds only in-frame clones and misses some; the assay was immunoSEQ multiplex PCR. The sample lists roughly 160,000 clones, approximately 79% seen once, with approximately 2.4% in the top ten. The CDR3 loop spans 16 amino acids. CDR1 LNHNV and CDR2 YYDKDF come from the germline V gene (reference sequence). Trimming cost V 7 bases and J 0 bases, with 16 bases left between them. The source of the sample is a study of cytomegalovirus exposure and HLA in healthy donors. Study outcomes and limitations: Researchers had no immune exposure information except CMV serostatus available. A missense DCLRE1C variant was associated with V- and J-gene trimming of TCR beta chains in a later analysis, and an independent cohort replicated the association. Cytomegalovirus status was reportedly diagnosed by the classifier with high specificity and sensitivity.

The clonotype was recovered from a male donor in good health and CMV-seronegative. Input material: PBMCs. This chain joins TRBV15 and TRBJ1-3, with D perhaps matching TRBD1 (5 bases). CDR3 sequence reads: CATTEGGGYSGNTIYF. The CDR3, as DNA: TGTGCCACCACCGAGGGTGGGGGGTACTCTGGAAACACCATATATTTT. The full variable domain, with the rest looked up from reference TRBV15 and TRBJ1-3, is DAMVIQNPRYQVTQFGKPVTLSCSQTLNHNVMYWYQQKSSQAPKLLFHYYDKDFNNEADTPDNFQSRRPNTSFCFLDIRSPGLGDTAMYLCATTEGGGYSGNTIYFGEGSWLTVV.